This TCR beta chain was captured by sequencing in a study of CD4 T cells in relation to SARS-CoV-2 and coronaviruses. Study background: After around 10 days of antigen culture, PBMC TCR beta CDR3s were sequenced. Regarding the study as a whole: Samples before the pandemic and after infection were not matched within any donor.

As to this clone: Its antigen is still unknown.

Assay used: immunoSEQ multiplex PCR; TCRdb lists only in-frame clones, some missing. The sample carries 15,000 to 20,000 clones, 70% to 75% recorded once. Per germline, CDR1 GTSNPN and CDR2 SVGIG (reference sequence). The length of the CDR3 is 14 residues. V gave up 6 bases and J gave up 2 bases, with 14 bases separating them. The unexposed donors gave CD4+ T cells in about 2010-2019, prior to COVID-19. CD4+ T cells were isolated from the cells after roughly 11 days of culture. The chain links TRBV30 to TRBJ1-3, with TRBD1 as a possible D gene (5 bases). This clonotype originated in a human donor in good health. The sample consisted of CD4+ T cells from PBMCs, cultured in vitro. The CDR3 spells CACPGRGTGNTIYF. CDR3 DNA: TGTGCCTGCCCAGGAAGGGGTACTGGAAACACCATATATTTT.